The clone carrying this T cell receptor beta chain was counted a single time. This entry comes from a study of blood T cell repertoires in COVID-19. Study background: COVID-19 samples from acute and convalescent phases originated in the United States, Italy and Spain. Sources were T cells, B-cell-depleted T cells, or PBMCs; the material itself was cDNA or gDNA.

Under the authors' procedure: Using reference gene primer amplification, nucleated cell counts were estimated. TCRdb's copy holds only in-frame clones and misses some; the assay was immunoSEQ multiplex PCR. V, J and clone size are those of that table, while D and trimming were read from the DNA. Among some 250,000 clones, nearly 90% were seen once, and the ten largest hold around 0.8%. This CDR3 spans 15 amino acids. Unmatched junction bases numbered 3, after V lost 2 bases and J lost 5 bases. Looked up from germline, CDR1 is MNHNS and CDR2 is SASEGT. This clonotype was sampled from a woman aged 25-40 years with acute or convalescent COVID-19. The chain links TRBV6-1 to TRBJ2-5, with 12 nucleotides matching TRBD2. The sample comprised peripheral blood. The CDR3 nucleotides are TGTGCCAGCAGTGAATCTAGCGGGAGGGCGGAGACCCAGTACTTC. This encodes CASSESSGRAETQYF.